The present TCR beta chain was sequenced within a study of shared clonotypes between healthy human individuals. Donors comprised healthy HIV-negative adults lacking recent acute infections or vaccinations. As for this clone: Its target is not known. This CDR3 is also generated by other DNA sequences in the sample.

The table came from immunoSEQ multiplex PCR; TCRdb's copy has only in-frame clones and leaves some out. The data contain fewer than 1.8 million clones, 97% to 99% of them singletons. General study results and limits: The study found lower generation probabilities in non-shared clonotypes than in those shared by all four donors. In this cohort, only blood was sampled, and tissue repertoires likely differ. Naive subsets typically showed greater estimated richness than memory subsets.

The V end was cut by 0 bases, the J end by 4 bases, with 8 bases between. This CDR3 is built from 15 residues. Germline CDR1 and CDR2: SGHRS and YFSETQ. This receptor was identified in a man aged 25 to 45 in good health. The sample consisted of naive CD4+ T cells sorted from blood. This sample's subset: CD45RA+ positively selected. The V gene is TRBV5-1, the J gene TRBJ2-6, with no clear D. CDR3 nucleotide sequence: TGCGCCAGCAGCTTGGGGGTATCCGGGGCCAACGTCCTGACTTTC. Translating it yields CASSLGVSGANVLTF. The entire variable domain, with the rest obtained from reference TRBV5-1 and TRBJ2-6, is as follows: KAGVTQTPRYLIKTRGQQVTLSCSPISGHRSVSWYQQTPGQGLQFLFEYFSETQRNKGNFPGRFSGRQFSNSRSEMNVSTLELGDSALYLCASSLGVSGANVLTFGAGSRLTVL.